This T cell receptor beta chain was sequenced during a study of memory CD4+ T cells and cytomegalovirus serostatus. In the study overall: Healthy Belgian adult donors included fewer than 10 CMV-positive and approximately 25 CMV-negative people. Study results and caveats: Of around 160 reported CMV TCRbeta sequences, roughly 67 were found in memory CD4+ repertoires. The CMV-associated TCR signature appears largely within the CD4+ memory repertoire.

The sample holds a few counts of this clone. Its matching antigen is unknown. Single viable CD3+CD4+CD8-CD45RO+ cells were sorted as the memory CD4+ T cells. The assay was immunoSEQ multiplex PCR, and TCRdb's table has in-frame clones only and misses some. The profile covers about 59,000 clones, with around 81% appearing a single time and 0.53% taken by the ten largest. The sample was memory CD4+ T cells from blood. This TCR came from an adult in good health and CMV-seronegative. Some clones in this sample may be carry-over from other donors' samples.

The CDR3 sequence: CASSSTGAGDPYEQYF. The CDR3 DNA reads as TGCGCCAGCAGCTCCACAGGAGCGGGAGACCCCTACGAGCAGTACTTC. The chain employs TRBV5-1 and TRBJ2-7, with TRBD2 matching 8 bases. J was trimmed by 2 bases and V by 3 bases; bases with no gene match: 10. The CDR3 extends over 16 amino acids. CDR1 is SGHRS and CDR2 is YFSETQ in the germline V gene.